These T cell receptor beta chains were read from a single sample in a study of T cell responses to AZD1222 COVID-19 vaccine. TCRdb's copy holds only in-frame clones and misses some; the assay was immunoSEQ multiplex PCR. Of fewer than 35,000 clones detected, roughly nine tenths appear once; the ten largest clones hold 45% to 50%. The sequences come from peripheral blood, collected on day 0 of AZD1222 vaccination. These receptors all come from an adult in good health. CDR3s include the opening cysteine and the closing phenylalanine or tryptophan. The D gene is left open where the match is weak. Some rows mark clone size as missing; the rest say once, few, many or name a class of expanded clone.

D	V	size	J	CDR3	DNA
TRBD1	TRBV5-1	.	TRBJ1-1	CASSPTGQGLTEAFF	TGCGCCAGCAGCCCAACGGGACAGGGGCTCACTGAAGCTTTCTTT
TRBD1	TRBV5-1	.	TRBJ1-2	CASSLSGTGDYGYTF	TGCGCCAGCAGCTTATCCGGGACAGGGGACTATGGCTACACCTTC
.	TRBV25-1	.	TRBJ1-3	CASSIRVDSGNTIYF	TGTGCCAGCAGTATACGGGTGGACTCTGGAAACACCATATATTTT
.	TRBV12-3/TRBV12-4	.	TRBJ2-5	CASSFQGAETQYF	TGTGCCAGCAGTTTTCAGGGTGCAGAGACCCAGTACTTC
TRBD1	TRBV6-5	.	TRBJ2-2	CATQLGGRELFF	TGTGCCACCCAGTTAGGGGGCCGGGAGCTGTTTTTT
.	TRBV7-2	.	TRBJ1-2	CASSSRGNYGYTF	TGTGCCAGCAGCTCCCGGGGAAACTATGGCTACACCTTC
.	TRBV6-5	.	TRBJ2-7	CASRKSSYEQYF	TGTGCCAGCAGAAAAAGCTCCTACGAGCAGTACTTC
TRBD2	TRBV5-1	.	TRBJ2-1	CASYTSGSYNEQFF	TGCGCCAGCTATACTAGCGGATCCTACAATGAGCAGTTCTTC
.	TRBV9	.	TRBJ1-1	CASSVVDGTEAFF	TGTGCCAGCAGCGTAGTCGACGGCACTGAAGCTTTCTTT
.	TRBV10-3	.	TRBJ1-2	CAISESAGQGYGYTF	TGTGCCATCAGTGAGTCAGCAGGTCAGGGTTATGGCTACACCTTC
TRBD1	TRBV9	.	TRBJ2-3	CASSVELRTGGDTQYF	TGTGCCAGCAGCGTAGAATTAAGGACAGGGGGAGATACGCAGTATTTT
.	TRBV18	.	TRBJ2-5	CASSQGPQETQYF	TGTGCCAGCTCACAGGGTCCCCAAGAGACCCAGTACTTC
.	TRBV6-5	.	TRBJ2-5	CASSNRWGAPETQYF	TGTGCCAGCAGCAACAGGTGGGGGGCCCCAGAGACCCAGTACTTC
.	TRBV12-5	.	TRBJ2-3	CASGLISSGTDTQYF	TGTGCTAGTGGTTTAATTTCTAGCGGCACAGATACGCAGTATTTT
TRBD2	TRBV5-1	.	TRBJ2-3	CASSFLAGSTDTQYF	TGCGCCAGCAGCTTTCTAGCGGGGAGCACAGATACGCAGTATTTT
TRBD1	TRBV3-1/TRBV3-2	.	TRBJ2-7	CASSQGLAGQGGFNEQYF	TGTGCCAGCAGCCAAGGTTTGGCGGGACAGGGAGGATTTAACGAGCAGTACTTC
TRBD1	TRBV6-5	.	TRBJ2-7	CASSGTGTYEQYF	TGTGCCAGCAGCGGGACAGGTACCTACGAGCAGTACTTC
.	TRBV6-2/TRBV6-3	.	TRBJ1-2	CASSSSGNYGYTF	TGTGCCAGCAGTTCTTCAGGGAACTATGGCTACACCTTC
.	TRBV21-1	.	TRBJ1-5	CASSKGSDRNQPQHF	TGTGCCAGCAGCAAAGGAAGCGACAGAAATCAGCCCCAGCATTTT
.	TRBV12-3/TRBV12-4	.	TRBJ1-5	CASSLGNQPQHF	TGTGCCAGCAGTTTAGGCAATCAGCCCCAGCATTTT
TRBD1	TRBV18	.	TRBJ2-1	CASSPPGQGRNEQFF	TGTGCCAGCTCACCTCCGGGACAGGGACGGAATGAGCAGTTCTTC
.	TRBV6-5	.	TRBJ1-4	CASSLRGVGEKLFF	TGTGCCAGCAGCCTTCGGGGGGTTGGAGAAAAACTGTTTTTT
.	TRBV3-1/TRBV3-2	.	TRBJ1-1	CASSQDLAWGLDAMNTEAFF	TGTGCCAGCAGCCAAGATCTTGCTTGGGGACTTGACGCTATGAACACTGAAGCTTTCTTT
TRBD1	TRBV5-1	once	TRBJ1-5	CASSLATGVQPQHF	TGCGCCAGCAGCTTAGCGACAGGGGTTCAGCCCCAGCATTTT
.	TRBV9	.	TRBJ1-2	CASSQEGPYGYTF	TGTGCCAGCAGCCAGGAGGGACCCTATGGCTACACCTTC
.	TRBV30	.	TRBJ1-2	CAWSAGGDYYGYTF	TGTGCCTGGAGTGCGGGAGGGGATTACTATGGCTACACCTTC
TRBD1	TRBV7-2	.	TRBJ1-5	CASSLGQGFTSNQPQHF	TGTGCCAGCAGCTTAGGACAGGGGTTTACCAGCAATCAGCCCCAGCATTTT
.	TRBV7-7	.	TRBJ2-3	CASSLGFRDTQYF	TGTGCCAGCAGCTTAGGGTTTCGGGATACGCAGTATTTT
.	TRBV9	once	TRBJ2-3	CASVSGEGADTQYF	TGTGCCAGTGTATCAGGGGAAGGCGCAGATACGCAGTATTTT
.	TRBV10-1	.	TRBJ1-1	CASSKGGDTEAFF	TGCGCCAGCAGTAAAGGGGGTGACACTGAAGCTTTCTTT
.	TRBV3-1/TRBV3-2	.	TRBJ1-3	CASSSHESSGNTIYF	TGTGCCAGCAGCTCCCATGAGAGCTCTGGAAACACCATATATTTT
TRBD2	TRBV7-8	.	TRBJ2-3	CASSNGLAGQTQYF	TGTGCCAGCAGCAACGGACTAGCGGGACAGACGCAGTATTTT
.	TRBV6-5	.	TRBJ1-1	CASSARGNTEAFF	TGTGCCAGCAGCGCACGGGGGAACACTGAAGCTTTCTTT
.	TRBV6-1	.	TRBJ1-4	CASSEVRVQGATNEKLFF	TGTGCCAGCAGTGAAGTAAGGGTTCAGGGCGCAACTAATGAAAAACTGTTTTTT
.	TRBV7-2	.	TRBJ1-6	CASSLGGGSPLHF	TGTGCCAGCAGCTTGGGGGGGGGTTCACCCCTCCACTTT
TRBD1	TRBV19	.	TRBJ1-2	CASSSRPTGGYGYTF	TGTGCCAGTAGTAGCCGCCCGACAGGGGGCTATGGCTACACCTTC
.	TRBV5-1	.	TRBJ1-1	CASSMGRNLNTEAFF	TGCGCCAGCAGCATGGGCAGGAATCTGAACACTGAAGCTTTCTTT
.	TRBV27	.	TRBJ1-4	CASGGESNEKLFF	TGTGCCAGCGGAGGGGAGAGTAATGAAAAACTGTTTTTT
.	TRBV5-4	.	TRBJ1-1	CASSTGGMNTEAFF	TGTGCCAGCAGCACGGGGGGCATGAACACTGAAGCTTTCTTT
TRBD2	TRBV12-5	once	TRBJ2-3	CASLETSGVTDTQYF	TGTGCTAGTTTGGAAACTAGCGGGGTCACAGATACGCAGTATTTT
TRBD2	TRBV6-2/TRBV6-3	once	TRBJ2-7	CASSPRTSRTYEQYF	TGTGCCAGCAGTCCCAGGACTAGCAGAACCTACGAGCAGTACTTC
.	TRBV5-8	.	TRBJ1-1	CASPGGAEAFF	TGTGCCAGCCCGGGAGGGGCTGAAGCTTTCTTT
.	TRBV2	.	TRBJ1-2	CASRFRGGNGYTF	TGTGCCAGCAGATTTAGGGGGGGTAATGGCTACACCTTC
TRBD1	TRBV5-1	.	TRBJ2-7	CASSRTGTGLKEQYF	TGCGCCAGCAGCAGAACCGGGACAGGGCTGAAAGAGCAGTACTTC
TRBD1	TRBV11-2	once	TRBJ1-6	CASSLDRGSLGALHF	TGTGCCAGCAGCTTGGACAGGGGGTCCTTAGGGGCCCTCCACTTT
.	TRBV4-3	.	TRBJ2-5	CASSTGLRETQYF	TGCGCCAGCAGTACAGGGTTGAGGGAGACCCAGTACTTC
TRBD1	TRBV13	.	TRBJ1-4	CASSFPGQGEKLFF	TGTGCCAGCAGCTTTCCGGGACAGGGCGAAAAACTGTTTTTT
.	TRBV19	.	TRBJ1-3	CASSPNSRNTIYF	TGTGCCAGTAGTCCTAACAGTCGAAACACCATATATTTT
.	TRBV30	.	TRBJ2-1	CAWTEGSPNEQFF	TGTGCCTGGACAGAAGGATCTCCCAATGAGCAGTTCTTC
.	TRBV12-3/TRBV12-4	.	TRBJ1-4	CASSLKSEKLFF	TGTGCCAGCAGTTTAAAATCCGAAAAACTGTTTTTT
.	TRBV5-1	.	TRBJ1-4	CASSYGQPNEKLFF	TGCGCCAGCAGCTACGGACAGCCTAATGAAAAACTGTTTTTT
.	TRBV11-3	.	TRBJ2-1	CASSSRPDNEQFF	TGTGCCAGCAGCTCCCGCCCCGACAATGAGCAGTTCTTC
.	TRBV7-2	.	TRBJ2-3	CASSLLDTQYF	TGTGCCAGCAGCTTATTAGATACGCAGTATTTT
TRBD1	TRBV30	.	TRBJ1-5	CAWSPTGGIRPQHF	TGTGCCTGGAGTCCCACAGGGGGGATTAGGCCCCAGCATTTT
.	TRBV14	.	TRBJ1-1	CASSQLGGYEAFF	TGTGCCAGCAGCCAATTAGGGGGGTATGAAGCTTTCTTT
TRBD1	TRBV15	.	TRBJ2-1	CATSRGGQGANEQFF	TGTGCCACCAGCAGGGGTGGACAGGGGGCTAATGAGCAGTTCTTC
.	TRBV19	.	TRBJ1-5	CASNLRGTSNQPQHF	TGTGCCAGTAATTTAAGGGGTACTAGCAATCAGCCCCAGCATTTT
TRBD1	TRBV19	.	TRBJ1-4	CASSAHRDRGRTNEKLFF	TGTGCCAGTAGTGCCCACCGGGACAGGGGGCGTACTAATGAAAAACTGTTTTTT
.	TRBV21-1	.	TRBJ1-1	CASSPRDTDTEAFF	TGTGCCAGCAGCCCCCGAGACACTGACACTGAAGCTTTCTTT
.	TRBV3-1/TRBV3-2	.	TRBJ2-3	CASSPTGRETDTQYF	TGTGCCAGCAGTCCGACAGGGAGGGAGACAGATACGCAGTATTTT